Shown below are 13 T cell receptor beta chains from a single sample sequenced in a study of T cells in Graves' hyperthyroidism and ophthalmopathy (dated by TCRdb to the late 2010s). The library was built by means of multiplex PCR. Sequencing relied on an Illumina HiSeq 2000. TCR beta CDR3 regions were amplified from RNA transcripts. The TCR CDR3 was subjected to a first round of RT-PCR using the HTBI primer set and the Qiagen OneStep RT-PCR kit. The public reads were reanalyzed by TCRdb: fastp trimming at Q25, MiXCR alignment, in-frame beta chains only. CDR3 protein duplicates are merged, each entry listing the most common genes and DNA. The table for this sample lists 250,000 to 350,000 distinct CDR3 sequences; about 20% of them were counted only once. 50% to 75% of the sample belongs to the ten largest clones. The sample was blood. Every receptor here comes from a man aged 30 to 45 with Graves' ophthalmopathy.

This clonotype was counted only a few times. V gene TRBV2 combines with J gene TRBJ2-7; TRBD2 agrees at 14 bases. This CDR3 is 17 amino acids long. Germline lookup yields CDR1 SNHLY and CDR2 FYNNEI. V gave up 3 bases and J gave up 3 bases; unmatched junction bases: 7. DNA of the CDR3: TGTGCCAGCAGTGACCCCGGACTAGCGGGAGGAGTCTACGAGCAGTACTTC. This sequence encodes CASSDPGLAGGVYEQYF.

This clonotype turned up a few times. The rearrangement joins TRBV19 to TRBJ2-1; 9 bases match TRBD2. This CDR3 is 15 amino acids long. Germline V gives CDR1 LNHDA, CDR2 SQIVND (reference sequence). V lost 6 bases, J lost 0 bases, and 3 bases stayed unmatched. The CDR3 region is CASSNSGSSYNEQFF. The CDR3 nucleotides are TGTGCCAGTAGCAATAGCGGGAGCTCCTACAATGAGCAGTTCTTC.

This clonotype was counted a few times. The V and J genes are TRBV6-2 or TRBV6-3 and TRBJ1-3; the D is unclear. The CDR3 has 11 amino acids. The V gene lost 6 bases and the J gene lost 3 bases, with 3 bases spanning the gap. Per the germline V gene, CDR1 is MNHEY and CDR2 is SVGEGT. The CDR3 sequence is CASRGGNTIYF. The CDR3 nucleotides read TGTGCCAGCAGGGGTGGAAACACCATATATTTT.

The gene calls are TRBV11-2 and TRBJ2-2, with D perhaps matching TRBD2 (5 bases). CDR3 length equals 12 residues. Germline V gene sequence: CDR1 SGHAT, CDR2 FQNNGV. The V end lost 6 bases, the J end lost 5 bases, and 7 bases lay between the germline ends. The CDR3 is CASRRVTGELFF. CDR3 DNA: TGTGCCAGCAGGCGGGTAACCGGGGAGCTGTTTTTT.

In its sample, this clonotype was seen a few times. V is TRBV19 and J is TRBJ2-7; 11 nucleotides line up with TRBD2. CDR3 length: 16 amino acids. Germline lookup yields CDR1 LNHDA and CDR2 SQIVND (reference sequence). The V segment lost 5 bases and the J segment 3 bases; nucleotides outside the gene matches: 9. CDR3 DNA: TGTGCCAGTAGTCCCGGGACTAGCGGAGGGGGCTACGAGCAGTACTTC. This codes for CASSPGTSGGGYEQYF. The full variable domain, rest sourced from reference TRBV19 and TRBJ2-7, is DGGITQSPKYLFRKEGQNVTLSCEQNLNHDAMYWYRQDPGQGLRLIYYSQIVNDFQKGDIAEGYSVSREKKESFPLTVTSAQKNPTAFYLCASSPGTSGGGYEQYFGPGTRLTVT.

This clonotype has only a few counts. The chain has TRBV29-1 and TRBJ2-7, with a possible D match to TRBD2 (6 bases). Per germline, CDR1 SQVTM and CDR2 ANQGSEA. The V end lost 6 bases, the J end lost 3 bases, and 12 bases lay between the germline ends. The CDR3 sequence is 12 residues long. The CDR3 is CSVGDWYYEQYF. The CDR3 nucleotides read TGCAGCGTGGGGGACTGGTACTACGAGCAGTACTTC.

V and J are TRBV27 and TRBJ2-3, with 12 bases fitting TRBD2. The germline V gene has CDR1 MNHEY and CDR2 SMNVEV (reference sequence). The CDR3 extends over 16 amino acids. J was trimmed by 4 bases and V by 7 bases; bases with no gene match: 9. The CDR3 spells CASTKPGLAGSDTQYF. CDR3 bases: TGTGCCAGCACCAAGCCGGGACTAGCGGGTTCAGATACGCAGTATTTT.

The rearrangement links TRBV7-2 to TRBJ2-5; D might be TRBD1 or TRBD2, each matching 5 bases. Germline CDR1 reads SGHTA; CDR2 reads FQGNSA. V lost 7 bases, J lost 4 bases, and 13 bases lay in between. The CDR3 runs to 13 residues. The chain's CDR3 is CASTAGRRETQYF. The DNA of the CDR3 is TGTGCCAGCACCGCAGGGAGAAGAGAGACCCAGTACTTC.

As to this clonotype: This sequence may be a read error, since a much larger clone differs from it by one base. V usage is TRBV6-1 and J usage is TRBJ2-7; 9 positions agree with TRBD1. V lost 4 bases and J lost 9; bases outside the gene matches: 16. CDR1 and CDR2 from the germline V gene are MNHNS and SASEGT. CDR3 length: 16 amino acids. CDR3 amino acids: CASSGPGTGRSGGQYF. CDR3 nucleotides: TGTGCCAGCAGTGGGCCGGGGACAGGGAGGAGTGGCGGGCAGTACTTC.

V usage is TRBV9 and J usage is TRBJ1-4; D gene unclear. CDR1 is SGDLS and CDR2 is YYNGEE in the germline V gene. V lost 1 base and J 2 bases, leaving 6 bases between the germline ends. The CDR3 is 14 amino acids. The CDR3 sequence: CASSVSQTNEKLFF. DNA of the CDR3: TGTGCCAGCAGCGTAAGCCAGACTAATGAAAAACTGTTTTTT.

The J gene is TRBJ1-1, the V gene TRBV18; 9 bases fit TRBD1. Germline V gene sequence: CDR1 KGHSH, CDR2 LQKENI. This CDR3 region has 14 residues. With 2 bases clipped from V and 4 bases from J, the junction kept 2 bases outside the gene matches. This CDR3 reads CASSPGTGRTEAFF. In DNA form, the CDR3 reads TGTGCCAGCTCACCAGGGACAGGGCGCACTGAAGCTTTCTTT. Full variable domain (missing parts from reference TRBV18 and TRBJ1-1): NAGVMQNPRHLVRRRGQEARLRCSPMKGHSHVYWYRQLPEEGLKFMVYLQKENIIDESGMPKERFSAEFPKEGPSILRIQQVVRGDSAAYFCASSPGTGRTEAFFGQGTRLTVV.

This rearrangement joins TRBV6-1 to TRBJ1-2; no reliable D call. The V end was cut by 10 bases, the J end by 5 bases, with 14 bases between. The CDR3 consists of 12 residues. Germline V gene lookup returns CDR1 MNHNS and CDR2 SASEGT. The CDR3 region is CAILKPPYGYTF. The CDR3 DNA sequence: TGTGCCATCCTCAAACCCCCTTATGGCTACACCTTC.

This clonotype appeared many times. V is TRBV20-1 and J is TRBJ2-3; TRBD2 aligns across 13 bases. Germline V gene lookup returns CDR1 DFQATT and CDR2 SNEGSKA (reference sequence). The J segment lost 2 bases and the V segment lost 6 bases, leaving 5 bases of the junction unmatched. The CDR3 is 15 residues long. CDR3 amino acids: CSANGLAGDTDTQYF. The CDR3 DNA sequence: TGCAGTGCGAACGGACTAGCGGGAGACACAGATACGCAGTATTTT.